The 2 T cell receptor beta chains below come from one sample, sequenced in a study of blood T cells in healthy people across ages. A sample-barcoded 5' primer and a J-beta primer mix were used in a second PCR of about 7 to 12 cycles. MiXCR, run by TCRdb on the 5' RACE reads, gives a single entry per CDR3 protein. Counted here are 750,000 to 1,000,000 distinct CDR3 sequences, about 27% occurring once; the ten biggest clones make up roughly 10%. These data were also reused for a study on T cells of mothers and their children.

Sequenced: blood. The receptors were sampled from a woman in her forties in good health.

The rearrangement joins TRBV6-1 to TRBJ1-5; 7 nucleotides align to TRBD1. Germline values: CDR1 MNHNS, CDR2 SASEGT. Trimming cost V 10 bases and J 4 bases; bases outside gene matches: 10. The CDR3 consists of 14 residues. The CDR3 sequence: CATETGMVNQPQHF. CDR3 nucleotides: TGTGCCACTGAGACAGGGATGGTTAATCAGCCCCAGCATTTT.

This clonotype occurred a few times. The chain has TRBV24-1 and TRBJ1-1; perhaps TRBD1 as D (5 bases). The CDR3 has 14 amino acids. V lost 8 bases, J lost 0 bases, and 12 bases lay in between. Germline V lookup: CDR1 KGHDR, CDR2 SFDVKD. Written as DNA, the CDR3 is TGTGCCACCATGCGAGACAGCGTGAACACTGAAGCTTTCTTT. Protein product: CATMRDSVNTEAFF.